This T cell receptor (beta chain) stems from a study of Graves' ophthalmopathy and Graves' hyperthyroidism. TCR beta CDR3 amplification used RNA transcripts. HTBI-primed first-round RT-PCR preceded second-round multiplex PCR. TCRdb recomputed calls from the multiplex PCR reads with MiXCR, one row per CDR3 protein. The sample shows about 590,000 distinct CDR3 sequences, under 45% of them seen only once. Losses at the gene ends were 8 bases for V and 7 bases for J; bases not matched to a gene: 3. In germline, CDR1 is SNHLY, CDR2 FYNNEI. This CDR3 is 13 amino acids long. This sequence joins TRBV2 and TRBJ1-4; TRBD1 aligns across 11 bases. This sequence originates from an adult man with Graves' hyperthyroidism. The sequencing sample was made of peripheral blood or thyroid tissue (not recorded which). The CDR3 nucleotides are TGTGCCAGCGGGACAGGGGGAATTGAAAAACTGTTTTTT. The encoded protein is CASGTGGIEKLFF.